The present T cell receptor beta chain was sequenced within a study of PD-1 blockade in classical Hodgkin lymphoma. The V end was cut by 4 bases, the J end by 3 bases, with 18 bases between. Germline CDR1 is SGHDT and CDR2 is YYEEEE. The CDR3 has 16 residues. Clones were sequenced by immunoSEQ multiplex PCR, and TCRdb holds only the in-frame ones, with some missing. The repertoire holds approximately 27,000 clones, roughly 90% seen once, with about 0.38% in the top ten. Time point denoted: newly diagnosed, previously untreated cHL patient sample. Purification of CD4+ T cells from thawed PBMCs was performed via magnetic negative selection.

This TCR derives from a human donor with classical Hodgkin lymphoma. The gene calls are TRBV5-6 and TRBJ2-3; either TRBD1 or TRBD2 may fit D (5 bases each). The sample consisted of CD4+ T cells from blood. The CDR3 reads CASSNGTGRWTDTQYF. In DNA form, the CDR3 reads TGTGCCAGCAGCAATGGTACGGGACGGTGGACAGATACGCAGTATTTT.